The T cell receptor beta chain described here comes from a study of identical twins. Germline-derived CDR1 and CDR2 are SNHLY and FYNNEI. V lost 4 bases to trimming and J lost 4 bases; unmatched junction nucleotides: 4. This CDR3 is 15 amino acids long. This clonotype was observed a handful of times. TCRdb used MiXCR to reprocess the 5' RACE reads, holding one entry per CDR3 protein. Among 550,000 to 700,000 distinct CDR3 sequences listed, approximately 10% were seen once. Another study also made use of these data, one on yellow fever vaccine responses in identical twins.

The chain is built from TRBV2 and TRBJ2-3, with 11 bases aligning to TRBD2. This sequence was found in a woman under 30 in good health. Sequenced sample: PBMCs. CDR3 amino acids: CASSGLAGSSDTQYF. The CDR3 DNA follows: TGTGCCAGCAGTGGACTAGCGGGGTCGTCAGATACGCAGTATTTT.